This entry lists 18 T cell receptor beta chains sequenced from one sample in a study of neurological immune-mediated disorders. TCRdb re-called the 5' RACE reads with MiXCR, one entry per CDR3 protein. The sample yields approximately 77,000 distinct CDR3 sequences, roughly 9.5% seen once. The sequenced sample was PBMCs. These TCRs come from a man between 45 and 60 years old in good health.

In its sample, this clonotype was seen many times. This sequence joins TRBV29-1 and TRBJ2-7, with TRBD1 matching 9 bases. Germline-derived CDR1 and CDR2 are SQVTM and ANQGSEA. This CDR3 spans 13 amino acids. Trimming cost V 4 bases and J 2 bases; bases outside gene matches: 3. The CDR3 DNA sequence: TGCAGCGTTGTCCGGGACAGGGCCTACGAGCAGTACTTC. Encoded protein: CSVVRDRAYEQYF.

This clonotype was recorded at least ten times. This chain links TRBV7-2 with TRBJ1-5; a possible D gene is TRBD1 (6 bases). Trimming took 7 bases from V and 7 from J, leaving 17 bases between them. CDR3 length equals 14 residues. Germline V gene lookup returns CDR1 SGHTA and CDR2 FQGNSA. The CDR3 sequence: CASMEGGGYQPQHF. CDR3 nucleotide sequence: TGTGCCAGCATGGAGGGGGGGGGGTACCAGCCCCAGCATTTT. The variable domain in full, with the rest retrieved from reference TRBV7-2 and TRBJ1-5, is GAGVSQSPSNKVTEKGKDVELRCDPISGHTALYWYRQSLGQGLEFLIYFQGNSAPDKSGLPSDRFSAERTGGSVSTLTIQRTQQEDSAVYLCASMEGGGYQPQHFGDGTRLSIL.

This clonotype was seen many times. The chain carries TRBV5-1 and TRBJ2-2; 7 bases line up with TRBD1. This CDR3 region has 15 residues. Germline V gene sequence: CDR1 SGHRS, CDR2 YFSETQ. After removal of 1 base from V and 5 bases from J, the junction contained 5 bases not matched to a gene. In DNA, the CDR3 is TGCGCCAGCAGCTTGAGGGACAGCTTTACCGGGGAGCTGTTTTTT. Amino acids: CASSLRDSFTGELFF.

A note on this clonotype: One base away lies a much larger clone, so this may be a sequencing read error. The CDR3 nucleotides read TGCAGTGCCCTAGGGGCTAGCGGGTCTCAAGAGACCCAGTACTTC. Amino acid sequence: CSALGASGSQETQYF. The V gene is TRBV20-1, the J gene TRBJ2-5; 8 nucleotides match TRBD2. V lost 6 bases, J lost 2 bases, and 11 bases stayed unmatched. The CDR3 is 15 amino acids. Germline loops: CDR1 DFQATT, CDR2 SNEGSKA (reference sequence).

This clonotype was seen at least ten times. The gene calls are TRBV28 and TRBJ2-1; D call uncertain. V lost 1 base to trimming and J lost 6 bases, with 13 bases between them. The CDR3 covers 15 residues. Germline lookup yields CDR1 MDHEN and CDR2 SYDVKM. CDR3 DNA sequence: TGTGCCAGCAGTTTATCCCCGCCCGCTGGCAATGAGCAGTTCTTC. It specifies CASSLSPPAGNEQFF. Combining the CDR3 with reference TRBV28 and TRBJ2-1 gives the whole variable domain DVKVTQSSRYLVKRTGEKVFLECVQDMDHENMFWYRQDPGLGLRLIYFSYDVKMKEKGDIPEGYSVSREKKERFSLILESASTNQTSMYLCASSLSPPAGNEQFFGPGTRLTVL.

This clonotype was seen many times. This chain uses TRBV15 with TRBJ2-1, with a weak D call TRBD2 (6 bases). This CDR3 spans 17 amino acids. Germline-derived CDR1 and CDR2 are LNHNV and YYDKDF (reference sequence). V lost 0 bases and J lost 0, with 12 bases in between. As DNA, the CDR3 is TGTGCCACCAGCAGAGAGATTAGCGGACCCTCCTACAATGAGCAGTTCTTC. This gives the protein CATSREISGPSYNEQFF.

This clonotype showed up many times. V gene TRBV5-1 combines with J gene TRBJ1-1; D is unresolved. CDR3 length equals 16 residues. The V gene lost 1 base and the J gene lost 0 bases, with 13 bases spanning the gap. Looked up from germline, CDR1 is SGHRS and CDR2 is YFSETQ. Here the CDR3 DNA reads TGCGCCAGCAGCTTGACGGGAGCAGAAATGAACACTGAAGCTTTCTTT. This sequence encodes CASSLTGAEMNTEAFF.

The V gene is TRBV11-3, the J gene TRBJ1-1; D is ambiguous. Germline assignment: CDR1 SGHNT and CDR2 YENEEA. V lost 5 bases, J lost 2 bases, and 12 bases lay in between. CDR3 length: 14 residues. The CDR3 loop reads CASSGPPSNTEAFF. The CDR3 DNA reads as TGTGCCAGCAGCGGACCCCCTTCTAACACTGAAGCTTTCTTT.

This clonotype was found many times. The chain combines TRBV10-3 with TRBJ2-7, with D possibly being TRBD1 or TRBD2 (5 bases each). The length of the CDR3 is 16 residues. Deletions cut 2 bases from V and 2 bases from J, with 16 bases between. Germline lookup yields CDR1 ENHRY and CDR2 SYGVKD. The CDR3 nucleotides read TGTGCCATCAGTGAGCTTGGGGGACCGGGGACCTACGAGCAGTACTTC. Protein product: CAISELGGPGTYEQYF.

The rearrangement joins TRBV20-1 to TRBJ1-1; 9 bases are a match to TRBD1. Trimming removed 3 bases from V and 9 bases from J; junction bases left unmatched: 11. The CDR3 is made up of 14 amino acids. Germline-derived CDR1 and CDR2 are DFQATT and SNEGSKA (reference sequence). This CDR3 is CSARTGQGFSQAFF. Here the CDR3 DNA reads TGCAGTGCTAGGACGGGACAGGGTTTTTCTCAAGCTTTCTTT.

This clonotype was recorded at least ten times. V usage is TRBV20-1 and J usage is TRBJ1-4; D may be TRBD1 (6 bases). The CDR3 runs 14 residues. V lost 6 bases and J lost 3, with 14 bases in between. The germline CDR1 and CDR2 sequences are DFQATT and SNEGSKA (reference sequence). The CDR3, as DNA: TGCAGTGCCTTTAACAGGGTAGCTAATGAAAAACTGTTTTTT. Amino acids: CSAFNRVANEKLFF.

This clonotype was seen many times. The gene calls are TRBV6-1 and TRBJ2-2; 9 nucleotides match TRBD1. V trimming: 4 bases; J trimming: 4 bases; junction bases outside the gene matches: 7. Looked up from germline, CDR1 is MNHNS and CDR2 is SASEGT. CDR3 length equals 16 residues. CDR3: CASSATGGLSTGELFF. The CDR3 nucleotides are TGTGCCAGCAGTGCCACAGGGGGCCTGAGCACCGGGGAGCTGTTTTTT.

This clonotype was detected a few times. This chain's CDR3 is CASSARTQGHEQYF. The DNA for the CDR3 is TGTGCCAGCAGCGCCCGTACACAGGGCCACGAGCAGTACTTC. The V call is TRBV9, the J call TRBJ2-7; perhaps TRBD1 as D (6 bases). The CDR3 is 14 residues long. V shed 3 bases and J shed 5 bases, with 15 bases lying between them. Per the germline V gene, CDR1 is SGDLS and CDR2 is YYNGEE. The full variable domain, completed using reference TRBV9 and TRBJ2-7, is DSGVTQTPKHLITATGQRVTLRCSPRSGDLSVYWYQQSLDQGLQFLIQYYNGEERAKGNILERFSAQQFPDLHSELNLSSLELGDSALYFCASSARTQGHEQYFGPGTRLTVT.

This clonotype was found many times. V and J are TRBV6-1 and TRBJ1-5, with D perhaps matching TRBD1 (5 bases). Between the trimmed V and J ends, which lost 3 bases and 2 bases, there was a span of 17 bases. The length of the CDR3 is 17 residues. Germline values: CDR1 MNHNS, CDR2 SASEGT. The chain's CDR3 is CASSEPPPGTGNQPQHF. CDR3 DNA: TGTGCCAGCAGTGAGCCACCCCCTGGGACGGGCAATCAGCCCCAGCATTTT.

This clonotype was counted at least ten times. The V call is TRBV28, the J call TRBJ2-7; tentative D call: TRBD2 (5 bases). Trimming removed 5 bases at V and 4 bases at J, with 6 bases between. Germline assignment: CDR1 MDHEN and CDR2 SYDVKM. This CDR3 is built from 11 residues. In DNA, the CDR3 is TGTGCCAGCAGTGGGGAGTACGAGCAGTACTTC. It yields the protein CASSGEYEQYF.

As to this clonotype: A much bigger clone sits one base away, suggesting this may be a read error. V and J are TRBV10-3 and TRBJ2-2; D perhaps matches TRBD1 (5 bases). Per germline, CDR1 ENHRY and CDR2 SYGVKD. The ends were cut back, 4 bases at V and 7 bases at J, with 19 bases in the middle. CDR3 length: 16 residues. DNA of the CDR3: TGTGCCATCAGTGGGACGGACATGGATATTGGCGGGGAGCTGTTTTTT. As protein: CAISGTDMDIGGELFF.

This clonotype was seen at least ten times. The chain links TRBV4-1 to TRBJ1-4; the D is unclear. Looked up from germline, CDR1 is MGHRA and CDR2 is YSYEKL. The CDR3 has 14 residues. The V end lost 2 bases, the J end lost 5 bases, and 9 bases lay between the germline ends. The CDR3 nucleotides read TGCGCCAGCAGCCAACGGGCCGGGAATGAAAAACTGTTTTTT. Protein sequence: CASSQRAGNEKLFF.

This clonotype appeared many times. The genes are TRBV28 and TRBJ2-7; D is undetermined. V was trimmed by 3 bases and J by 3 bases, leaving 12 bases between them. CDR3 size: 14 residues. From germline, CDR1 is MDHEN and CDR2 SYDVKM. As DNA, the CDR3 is TGTGCCAGCAGTTTGGAAACAACCGGCTACGAGCAGTACTTC. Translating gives CASSLETTGYEQYF.